The clone carrying this T cell receptor (beta chain) was counted between two and nine times. Its antigen is unknown. The data are from a study of CD8 T cells in ankylosing spondylitis. General study points: According to the report, clones linked to the disease were significantly enriched in matched synovial fluid samples taken from ankylosing spondylitis patients.

A single record per CDR3 protein comes from TCRdb applying MiXCR to the 5' RACE reads. The sample lists 250,000 or so distinct CDR3 sequences, more than 20% seen once, with roughly 0.67% in the top ten. The sequenced material came from blood, either unsorted or a sorted T cell fraction (not recorded which). The origin of this receptor is a male donor with ankylosing spondylitis or in good health (not recorded which).

Written as DNA, the CDR3 is TGTGCCAGCAGTTTAGACAGGTTGAACTATGGCTACACCTTC. The encoded protein is CASSLDRLNYGYTF. V gene TRBV12-3 or TRBV12-4 combines with J gene TRBJ1-2; D is possibly TRBD1 (5 bases). The length of the CDR3 is 14 residues. V was trimmed by 1 base and J by 2 bases, leaving 8 bases between them.